This T cell receptor beta chain was obtained from a study of T cell changes during pregnancy in multiple sclerosis. Produced via immunoSEQ multiplex PCR; TCRdb's table is partial and in-frame only. Among about 97,000 clones listed, less than 95% were seen once. Germline-derived CDR1 and CDR2 are DFQATT and SNEGSKA (reference sequence). V lost 5 bases and J lost 11; bases outside the gene matches: 8. CDR3 length: 11 amino acids. The sequencing used peripheral blood, collected in the second trimester of pregnancy. The V and J genes are TRBV20-1 and TRBJ1-1; 7 nucleotides agree with TRBD1. The sequence derives from a female donor in good health, enrolled as a control in a pregnancy study. CDR3 nucleotide sequence: TGCAGTGCTCGGACAGGTGCATTGGCTTTCTTT. It yields the protein CSARTGALAFF.